These T cell receptor beta chains were read from a single sample in a study of CD8 T cells in Susac syndrome. TCRdb redid the calling of the immunoSEQ multiplex PCR reads with MiXCR, one entry per CDR3 protein. The sample has 150,000 to 200,000 distinct CDR3 sequences; roughly 94% are singletons. The material sequenced was CD4+ T cells from PBMCs. Receptors were obtained from a human donor with multiple sclerosis. Both conserved end residues are part of each CDR3. D genes are given only for firm matches. Some rows have no size entry. The others give once, few or many, or a class for an expanded clone.

TRBV19	TRBJ2-2	16	-	-	CASRDSFGLRTGELFF	TGTGCCAGTAGGGACAGCTTTGGGTTACGCACCGGGGAGCTGTTTTTT
TRBV20-1	TRBJ2-7	16	-	TRBD2	CSARDLKSGSGYEQYF	TGCAGTGCTAGAGATCTAAAGAGCGGGAGTGGATACGAGCAGTACTTC
TRBV13	TRBJ2-7	14	-	TRBD2	CASSLGTSVYEQYF	TGTGCCAGCAGCTTAGGGACTAGCGTCTACGAGCAGTACTTC
TRBV7-2	TRBJ2-1	15	-	-	CASSRTGLNYNEQFF	TGTGCCAGCAGTAGAACGGGACTCAACTACAATGAGCAGTTCTTC
TRBV20-1	TRBJ1-1	13	-	-	CSASQILNTEAFF	TGCAGTGCAAGTCAGATCTTGAACACTGAAGCTTTCTTT
TRBV12-3/TRBV12-4	TRBJ1-2	12	-	TRBD1	CASSSPGTVNTF	TGTGCCAGCAGTTCCCCCGGGACAGTTAACACCTTC
TRBV10-2	TRBJ2-1	14	-	TRBD2	CATLTSGSTSEQFF	TGCGCCACCCTTACTAGCGGTAGTACCTCTGAGCAGTTCTTC
TRBV28	TRBJ2-5	17	-	TRBD2	CASSRMDLLASQETQYF	TGTGCCAGCAGTCGGATGGACCTACTAGCGAGCCAAGAGACCCAGTACTTC
TRBV30	TRBJ1-2	14	-	-	CAWSVRTRSYGYTF	TGTGCCTGGAGTGTACGGACCAGGAGCTATGGCTACACCTTC
TRBV6-6	TRBJ2-1	15	-	-	CASRGDSRGAGEQFF	TGTGCCAGCAGGGGGGACTCCAGGGGGGCCGGTGAGCAGTTCTTC
TRBV30	TRBJ2-4	15	once	TRBD1	CAWSALGTGDDIQYF	TGTGCCTGGAGTGCTCTCGGGACAGGGGATGACATTCAGTACTTC
TRBV4-2	TRBJ2-3	18	-	TRBD2	CASSRHHGLAGGEDTQYF	TGTGCCAGCAGCCGCCACCATGGACTAGCGGGAGGGGAAGATACGCAGTATTTT
TRBV12-3/TRBV12-4	TRBJ2-2	15	-	-	CASSFGLAGTGELFF	TGTGCCAGCAGTTTTGGGCTGGCGGGCACCGGGGAGCTGTTTTTT
TRBV12-3/TRBV12-4	TRBJ1-2	13	-	-	CASSQTQDYGYTF	TGTGCCAGCAGTCAGACCCAGGACTATGGCTACACCTTC
TRBV29-1	TRBJ1-2	15	-	-	CSVARDSTGSYGYTF	TGCAGCGTTGCCCGGGACTCTACAGGGAGCTATGGCTACACCTTC
TRBV29-1	TRBJ1-1	14	-	-	CSAIPGRMNTEAFF	TGCAGCGCTATCCCGGGACGAATGAACACTGAAGCTTTCTTT
TRBV7-2	TRBJ2-7	16	once	-	CASSLGSGGTPYEQYF	TGTGCCAGCAGCTTAGGGTCTGGGGGAACCCCCTACGAGCAGTACTTC
TRBV28	TRBJ2-7	12	-	-	CASSSRSYEQYF	TGTGCCAGCAGTTCTCGCTCCTACGAGCAGTACTTC
TRBV5-1	TRBJ1-5	14	-	TRBD1	CASSPRQGSQPQHF	TGCGCCAGCAGCCCCCGACAGGGGAGTCAGCCCCAGCATTTT
TRBV18	TRBJ1-2	13	once	TRBD1	CASSPAQGNGYTF	TGTGCCAGCTCACCCGCACAGGGGAACGGCTACACCTTC
TRBV7-2	TRBJ2-5	16	-	-	CASSLVPPLSGETQYF	TGTGCCAGCAGCTTGGTGCCTCCATTGTCGGGGGAGACCCAGTACTTC
TRBV6-5	TRBJ2-6	16	-	-	CASSSRGGVRANVLTF	TGTGCCAGCAGTTCCCGGGGTGGCGTCAGGGCCAACGTCCTGACTTTC
TRBV7-2	TRBJ1-5	12	-	-	CASGEFNQPQHF	TGTGCCAGCGGTGAGTTTAATCAGCCCCAGCATTTT
TRBV28	TRBJ2-3	13	-	-	CASSARGEDTQYF	TGTGCCAGCAGTGCGCGCGGGGAAGATACGCAGTATTTT
TRBV7-2	TRBJ2-7	17	once	-	CASSLRPGAAASYEQYF	TGTGCCAGCAGCTTAAGGCCGGGAGCAGCTGCCTCCTACGAGCAGTACTTC
TRBV20-1	TRBJ1-3	14	-	-	CSARFGDSGNTIYF	TGCAGTGCTAGATTCGGGGACTCTGGAAACACCATATATTTT
TRBV7-9	TRBJ2-1	14	-	-	CASTQDYRNNEQFF	TGTGCCAGCACCCAGGACTACAGGAACAATGAGCAGTTCTTC
TRBV15	TRBJ1-1	14	-	-	CATSRRTGNTEAFF	TGTGCCACCAGCAGACGAACAGGAAATACTGAAGCTTTCTTT
TRBV20-1	TRBJ2-2	12	-	-	CSASIYTGELFF	TGCAGTGCTAGTATCTACACCGGGGAGCTGTTTTTT
TRBV29-1	TRBJ1-1	13	-	-	CSHKTAVNTEAFF	TGCAGCCACAAAACCGCTGTGAACACTGAAGCTTTCTTT
TRBV6-2/TRBV6-3	TRBJ2-5	14	-	TRBD1	CASSGDRPGETQYF	TGTGCCAGCAGCGGGGACAGGCCGGGAGAGACCCAGTACTTC
TRBV29-1	TRBJ2-5	14	-	TRBD2	CSVFVAGTTGTQYF	TGCAGCGTTTTCGTAGCGGGAACGACGGGGACCCAGTACTTC
TRBV30	TRBJ2-5	13	-	-	CAWSVGTLETQYF	TGTGCCTGGAGTGTAGGGACACTAGAGACCCAGTACTTC
TRBV2	TRBJ1-4	13	-	TRBD1	CASSGRGREKLFF	TGTGCCAGCAGCGGGAGGGGGCGCGAAAAACTGTTTTTT
TRBV4-2	TRBJ2-7	15	few	TRBD2	CASSQVSGLAYEQYF	TGTGCCAGCAGCCAAGTCTCCGGACTAGCCTACGAGCAGTACTTC
TRBV6-5	TRBJ1-1	14	once	-	CASSYGQGHTEAFF	TGTGCCAGCAGTTACGGGCAGGGTCACACTGAAGCTTTCTTT
TRBV5-1	TRBJ2-7	13	-	-	CASSAGITYEQYF	TGCGCCAGCAGCGCCGGGATCACCTACGAGCAGTACTTC
TRBV27	TRBJ2-7	11	-	-	CASSGYGEQYF	TGTGCCAGCAGCGGGTACGGCGAGCAGTACTTC
TRBV24-1	TRBJ1-5	19	once	-	CATSALNPHRVRGYQPQHF	TGTGCCACCAGTGCATTAAATCCCCACAGGGTCAGGGGTTATCAGCCCCAGCATTTT
TRBV21-1	TRBJ2-7	16	-	-	CASSKALFVGAHEQYF	TGTGCCAGCAGCAAAGCGCTTTTTGTGGGAGCCCACGAGCAGTACTTC
TRBV5-1	TRBJ2-3	14	-	-	CASSSARPTDTQYF	TGCGCCAGCAGCTCGGCCAGACCCACAGATACGCAGTATTTT
TRBV15	TRBJ2-7	13	-	-	CATSPGRGLEQYF	TGTGCCACCAGCCCCGGACGGGGACTCGAGCAGTACTTC
TRBV3-1	TRBJ2-1	13	-	-	CASSPGSTNEQFF	TGTGCCAGCAGCCCCGGGAGTACCAATGAGCAGTTCTTC
TRBV15	TRBJ2-3	15	once	-	CATSAALLGVDTQYF	TGTGCCACCAGCGCAGCCCTTCTAGGAGTAGATACGCAGTATTTT
TRBV3-1	TRBJ1-2	17	-	-	CASSQAYQSRNLLGYTF	TGTGCCAGCAGCCAAGCCTACCAATCCCGGAATCTACTTGGCTACACCTTC
TRBV10-3	TRBJ2-4	12	-	-	CAISAGSNIQYF	TGTGCCATCAGTGCGGGTTCAAACATTCAGTACTTC
TRBV5-6	TRBJ2-5	11	-	-	CASTRSKTQYF	TGTGCCAGTACGAGGAGCAAGACCCAGTACTTC
TRBV9	TRBJ2-3	14	-	-	CASSVASGTDTQYF	TGTGCCAGCAGCGTAGCTAGCGGCACAGATACGCAGTATTTT
TRBV20-1	TRBJ2-5	14	-	TRBD2	CSARDLAAKETQYF	TGCAGTGCTAGAGACCTAGCGGCAAAAGAGACCCAGTACTTC